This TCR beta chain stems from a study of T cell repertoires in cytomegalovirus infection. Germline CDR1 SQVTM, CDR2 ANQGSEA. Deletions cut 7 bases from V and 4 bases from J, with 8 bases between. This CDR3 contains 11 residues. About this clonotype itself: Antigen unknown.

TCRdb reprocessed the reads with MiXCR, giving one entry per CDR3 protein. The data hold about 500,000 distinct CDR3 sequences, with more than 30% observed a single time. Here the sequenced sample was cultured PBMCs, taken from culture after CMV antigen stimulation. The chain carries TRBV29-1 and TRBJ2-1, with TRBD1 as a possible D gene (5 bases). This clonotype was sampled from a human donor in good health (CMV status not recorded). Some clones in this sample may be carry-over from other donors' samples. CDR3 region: CSGTHYNEQFF. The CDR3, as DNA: TGCAGCGGGACACATTACAATGAGCAGTTCTTC.